This TCR beta chain was sequenced for a study of OX40 agonist ivuxolimab in advanced cancers. About the study: Patients were dosed with the agonistic anti-OX40 (CD134) antibody ivuxolimab. Patients received ivuxolimab, an intravenous treatment, every 2 weeks at 0.01 to 10 mg/kg.

With respect to this clone: The antigen remains undetermined.

Study observations and caveats: Low normalized T-cell clonal expansion was additionally recorded for some nonresponders. The mean number of expanded clones was higher in CD8+ T cells than in CD4+.

Here immunoSEQ multiplex PCR was the method, and the copy in TCRdb shows in-frame clones only, minus some. The repertoire includes more than 65,000 clones, around 90% of them detected once, and over 9.5% sits in the top ten. This CDR3 contains 12 residues. The germline V and J ends were trimmed by 3 bases and 4 bases, with 4 bases remaining between them. The germline CDR1 and CDR2 sequences are LNHDA and SQIVND (reference sequence). The sequence derives from an adult with an advanced solid tumor such as melanoma, head and neck, liver or kidney cancer. The rearrangement joins TRBV19 to TRBJ2-1; no clear D gene. The input for sequencing was CD4+ or CD8+ T cells sorted from blood, taken in a trial of the OX40 agonist ivuxolimab. The CDR3 loop reads CASSMRYNEQFF. The CDR3 nucleotides read TGTGCCAGTAGTATGAGGTACAATGAGCAGTTCTTC.